Following are 3 T cell receptor beta chains from one sample sequenced in a study of cytomegalovirus exposure and HLA in healthy donors (dated by TCRdb to about 2017). Library preparation used the immunoSEQ multiplex PCR assay. For the multiplex PCR, a mixture combining 60 forward primers for TCR Vbeta segments and 13 reverse primers for TCR Jbeta segments was used. TCRdb obtained this table from immuneACCESS and retained in-frame rearrangements with V and J assigned. These tables miss some clones; where compared with another copy, unresolved V genes account for less than half of the shortfall, and the remainder is unexplained. The sample's own table lists tens of thousands of clones. Clones ranked in the top ten supply approximately 5.6% of the sample. The sequencing sample was made of PBMCs. The receptor source for this set is a man aged 30 to 39 in good health and CMV-seropositive.

The chain joins TRBV29-1 to TRBJ2-7; TRBD2 might be the D (6 bases). Trimming removed 5 bases from V and 0 bases from J, with 17 bases in between. CDR3 length: 15 amino acids. CDR1 is SQVTM, CDR2 ANQGSEA, per germline. CDR3: CSVQGGNLNSYEQYF. CDR3 bases: TGCAGCGTTCAAGGAGGGAACCTCAACTCCTACGAGCAGTACTTC.

The rearrangement links TRBV15 to TRBJ1-1; tentatively, D is TRBD1 (6 bases). The germline V and J ends were trimmed by 3 bases and 2 bases, with 13 bases remaining between them. The CDR3 totals 15 residues. CDR1 and CDR2 from the germline V gene are LNHNV and YYDKDF (reference sequence). The CDR3 reads CATSSTGTSNTEAFF. DNA for the CDR3: TGTGCCACCAGCAGTACCGGGACATCAAACACTGAAGCTTTCTTT.

The chain uses TRBV9 and TRBJ1-4; TRBD1 matches at 9 bases. There are 18 residues in the CDR3. Germline lookup yields CDR1 SGDLS and CDR2 YYNGEE. Unmatched junction bases numbered 13, after V lost 3 bases and J lost 4 bases. The CDR3 DNA follows: TGTGCCAGCAGCGCACCTCGCTCCGGACAGGGGAGTAATGAAAAACTGTTTTTT. Encoded protein: CASSAPRSGQGSNEKLFF.